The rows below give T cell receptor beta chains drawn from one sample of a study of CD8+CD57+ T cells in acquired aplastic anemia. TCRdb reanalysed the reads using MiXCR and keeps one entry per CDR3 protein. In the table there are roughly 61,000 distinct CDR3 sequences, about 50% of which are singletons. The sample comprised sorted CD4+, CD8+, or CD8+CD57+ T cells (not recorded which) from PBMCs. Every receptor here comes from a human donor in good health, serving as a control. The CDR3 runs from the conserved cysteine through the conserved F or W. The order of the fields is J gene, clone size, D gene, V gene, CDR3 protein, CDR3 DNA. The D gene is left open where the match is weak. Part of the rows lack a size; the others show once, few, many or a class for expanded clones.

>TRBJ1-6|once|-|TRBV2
CASNDQPDSPLHF
TGTGCCAGCAATGACCAGCCTGATTCACCCCTCCACTTT
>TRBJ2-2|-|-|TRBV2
CAVLGTKDIGELFF
TGTGCCGTTCTAGGGACAAAGGACATCGGGGAGCTGTTTTTT
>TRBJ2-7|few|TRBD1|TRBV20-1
CSAHSDQGALYVQYF
TGCAGTGCACATTCCGACCAGGGGGCACTCTACGTGCAGTACTTC
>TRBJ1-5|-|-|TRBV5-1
CASSLVAGDQPQHF
TGCGCCAGCAGCTTGGTAGCGGGAGATCAGCCCCAGCATTTT
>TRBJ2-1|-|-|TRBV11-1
CAITDLAPYNEQFF
TGTGCCATCACCGATCTAGCGCCTTACAATGAGCAGTTCTTC
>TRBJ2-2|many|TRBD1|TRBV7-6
CASSSQLPGQGAGELFF
TGTGCCAGCAGCTCACAGCTTCCGGGACAGGGGGCCGGGGAGCTGTTTTTT
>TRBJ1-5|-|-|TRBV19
CASSMSENSNQPQHF
TGTGCCAGTAGTATGTCGGAGAATAGCAATCAGCCCCAGCATTTT
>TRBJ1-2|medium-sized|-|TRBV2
CASSEEMGWGYTF
TGTGCCAGCAGTGAAGAAATGGGTTGGGGCTACACCTTC
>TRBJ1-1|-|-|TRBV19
CASSMPGANTEAFF
TGTGCCAGTAGTATGCCGGGGGCAAACACTGAAGCTTTCTTT
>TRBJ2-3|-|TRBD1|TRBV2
CANSAGTGRADTQYF
TGTGCCAACTCGGCAGGGACAGGGCGGGCAGATACGCAGTATTTT
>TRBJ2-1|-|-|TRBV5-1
CASSLAPAENEQFF
TGCGCCAGCAGCTTGGCACCAGCGGAAAATGAGCAGTTCTTC
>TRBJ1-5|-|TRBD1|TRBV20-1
CSASRNRGIGNQPQHF
TGCAGTGCTAGTAGGAACAGGGGGATCGGCAATCAGCCCCAGCATTTT
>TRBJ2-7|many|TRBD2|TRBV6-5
CASILLLAGAYEQYF
TGTGCCAGCATTTTACTACTAGCGGGGGCCTACGAGCAGTACTTC
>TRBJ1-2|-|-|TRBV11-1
CANGGVAIFLCANYGYTF
TGTGCCAATGGAGGAGTGGCTATATTCTTATGTGCTAACTATGGCTACACCTTC
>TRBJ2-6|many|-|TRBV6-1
CASDRLLSGANVLTF
TGTGCCAGCGACAGGCTCCTCTCTGGGGCCAACGTCCTGACTTTC
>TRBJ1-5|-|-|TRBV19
CASSIHWQGNQPQHF
TGTGCCAGTAGTATTCACTGGCAGGGGAATCAGCCCCAGCATTTT
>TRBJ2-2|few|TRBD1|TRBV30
CAWTDRGPTGELFF
TGTGCCTGGACCGACAGGGGGCCCACCGGGGAGCTGTTTTTT
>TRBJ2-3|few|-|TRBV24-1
CATNERRTDTQYF
TGTGCCACCAACGAAAGACGGACAGATACGCAGTATTTT
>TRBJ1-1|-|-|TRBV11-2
CASSSTERRGNTEAFF
TGTGCCAGCAGCTCCACGGAACGTCGGGGTAACACTGAAGCTTTCTTT
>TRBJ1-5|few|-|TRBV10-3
CAIGGRYNRPQHF
TGTGCCATAGGTGGCAGGTACAATCGGCCCCAGCATTTT
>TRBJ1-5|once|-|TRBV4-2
CASSQGERISLNQPQHF
TGTGCCAGCAGCCAAGGGGAACGGATTTCACTCAATCAGCCCCAGCATTTT
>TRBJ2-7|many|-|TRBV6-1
CASSEPPYEQYF
TGTGCCAGCAGTGAACCGCCATACGAGCAGTACTTC
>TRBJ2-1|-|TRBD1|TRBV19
CASSLTGTGGYEQFF
TGTGCCAGTAGTCTGACCGGGACAGGGGGCTATGAGCAGTTCTTC
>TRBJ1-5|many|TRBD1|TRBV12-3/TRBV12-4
CASSLYGQGPNQPQHF
TGTGCCAGCAGTTTATACGGACAGGGGCCCAATCAGCCCCAGCATTTT
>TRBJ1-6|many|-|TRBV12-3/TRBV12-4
CASSLWGRANSPLHF
TGTGCCAGCAGTTTGTGGGGCAGGGCGAATTCACCCCTCCACTTT
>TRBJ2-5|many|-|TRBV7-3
CASSFQGKVEETQYF
TGTGCCAGCAGCTTCCAGGGGAAGGTTGAGGAGACCCAGTACTTC
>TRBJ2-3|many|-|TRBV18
CASSLPTDTQYF
TGTGCCAGCTCACTCCCCACAGATACGCAGTATTTT
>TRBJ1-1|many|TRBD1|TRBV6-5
CASSYAGQGMNTEAFF
TGTGCCAGCAGTTACGCGGGACAGGGCATGAACACTGAAGCTTTCTTT
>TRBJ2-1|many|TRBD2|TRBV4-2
CASSQDGSGEYNEQFF
TGTGCCAGCAGCCAAGATGGAAGCGGGGAGTACAATGAGCAGTTCTTC
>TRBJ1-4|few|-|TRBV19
CASRGAGEKLFF
TGTGCCAGTAGGGGGGCAGGTGAAAAACTGTTTTTT
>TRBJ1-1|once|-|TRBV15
CATSRAGNPNTEAFF
TGTGCCACCAGCAGAGCGGGAAACCCGAACACTGAAGCTTTCTTT
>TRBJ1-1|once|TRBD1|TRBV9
CASSEGQWNTEAFF
TGTGCCAGCAGCGAGGGACAGTGGAACACTGAAGCTTTCTTT
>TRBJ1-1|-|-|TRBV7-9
CASSLSAALETEAFF
TGTGCCAGCAGCTTATCGGCAGCCCTGGAAACTGAAGCTTTCTTT
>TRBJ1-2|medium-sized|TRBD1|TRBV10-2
CASSESPGQGDGYTF
TGCGCCAGCAGTGAGTCGCCCGGACAGGGGGATGGCTACACCTTC
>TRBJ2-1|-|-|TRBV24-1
CATSDLQDEQFF
TGTGCCACCAGTGACCTACAGGATGAGCAGTTCTTC
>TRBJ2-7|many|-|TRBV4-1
CASSQEDSPAYEQYF
TGCGCCAGCAGCCAAGAAGACTCACCCGCCTACGAGCAGTACTTC
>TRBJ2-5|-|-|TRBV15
CATSREGETQYF
TGTGCCACCAGCAGAGAGGGAGAGACCCAGTACTTC